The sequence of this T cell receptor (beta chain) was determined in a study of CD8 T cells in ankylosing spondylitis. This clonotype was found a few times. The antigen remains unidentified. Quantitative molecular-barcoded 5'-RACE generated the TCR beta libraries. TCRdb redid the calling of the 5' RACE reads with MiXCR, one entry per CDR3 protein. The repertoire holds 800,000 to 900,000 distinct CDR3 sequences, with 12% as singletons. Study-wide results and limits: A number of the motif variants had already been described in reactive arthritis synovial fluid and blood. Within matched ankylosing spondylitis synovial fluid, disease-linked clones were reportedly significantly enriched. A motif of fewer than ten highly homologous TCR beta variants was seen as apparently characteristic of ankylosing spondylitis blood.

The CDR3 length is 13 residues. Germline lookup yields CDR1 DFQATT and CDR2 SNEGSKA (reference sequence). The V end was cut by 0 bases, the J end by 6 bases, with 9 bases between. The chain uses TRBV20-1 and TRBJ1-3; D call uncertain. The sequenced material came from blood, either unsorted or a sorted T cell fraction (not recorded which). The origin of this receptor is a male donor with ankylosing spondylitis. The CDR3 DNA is TGCAGTGCTAGAGATTTACGTATAAACACCATATATTTT. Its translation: CSARDLRINTIYF.